What follows are 4 T cell receptor beta chains derived from one specimen sequenced in a study of CD8 T cells in ankylosing spondylitis. TCRdb re-derived calls from the 5' RACE reads in MiXCR, one entry per CDR3 protein. The data contain roughly 260,000 distinct CDR3 sequences, roughly 20% of them singletons. Sequencing used blood, either unsorted or a sorted T cell fraction (not recorded which). The receptors were gathered from a male donor with ankylosing spondylitis or in good health (not recorded which).

The genes are TRBV12-3 or TRBV12-4 and TRBJ2-5, with D perhaps TRBD1 (6 bases). Trimming took off 3 bases at V and 7 bases at J, with 15 bases between the two ends. CDR3 length equals 14 residues. This CDR3 is CASSFEGEGGTQYF. The CDR3 nucleotides are TGTGCCAGCAGTTTCGAAGGGGAAGGGGGGACCCAGTACTTC.

The chain uses TRBV7-9 and TRBJ1-1, with 8 bases fitting TRBD1. The CDR3 is 13 residues long. Losses at the gene ends were 4 bases for V and 7 bases for J; bases not matched to a gene: 5. Germline loops: CDR1 SEHNR, CDR2 FQNEAQ (reference sequence). The DNA for the CDR3 is TGTGCCAGCAGCTACACCGGGACAGGTGAAGCTTTCTTT. It translates to CASSYTGTGEAFF.

J is TRBJ2-5 and V is TRBV24-1; 7 bases are a match to TRBD1. The CDR3 length is 16 residues. J lost 1 base, V lost 3 bases, and 7 bases had no gene match. CDR1 and CDR2 from the germline V gene are KGHDR and SFDVKD. CDR3 residues: CATSDTQTGLQETQYF. CDR3 DNA sequence: TGTGCCACCAGTGATACGCAGACAGGGCTCCAAGAGACCCAGTACTTC.

The sample holds a few counts of this clonotype. The chain is built from TRBV12-3 or TRBV12-4 and TRBJ2-5; possible D gene TRBD2, 6 bases. The V end was cut by 6 bases, the J end by 7 bases, with 15 bases between. The CDR3 extends over 13 amino acids. CDR3 in amino acids: CASRPGGMGTQYF. The CDR3 nucleotides are TGTGCCAGCAGGCCCGGGGGAATGGGGACCCAGTACTTC.